Below, 10 T cell receptor beta chains from the same sample are listed, as sequenced in a study of blood T cell repertoires in COVID-19. Method: immunoSEQ multiplex PCR; TCRdb's copy keeps in-frame clones and lacks some. This table has around 190,000 clones, more than 75% appearing once. Sequencing used PBMCs or T cells enriched from blood (not recorded which). The receptors here all came from a woman in her 50s with acute COVID-19.

V is TRBV4-2 and J is TRBJ1-5; TRBD1 aligns across 9 bases. V lost 2 bases, J lost 1 base, and 12 bases stayed unmatched. Germline V gives CDR1 LGHNA, CDR2 YNFKEQ. CDR3 length: 19 residues. Here the CDR3 reads CASSQFGSQGAASNQPQHF. CDR3 DNA sequence: TGTGCCAGCAGCCAATTCGGTTCACAGGGGGCTGCGAGCAATCAGCCCCAGCATTTT.

This rearrangement joins TRBV11-2 to TRBJ1-1; 8 bases agree with TRBD1. J gave up 3 bases and V 4 bases, and 7 bases lay outside the gene matches. Germline loops: CDR1 SGHAT, CDR2 FQNNGV. This CDR3 is 15 amino acids long. The CDR3 reads CASSSDRGGYTEAFF. In DNA form, the CDR3 reads TGTGCCAGCAGCTCCGACAGGGGTGGGTACACTGAAGCTTTCTTT.

The CDR3 sequence is CASSYGPGYGYTF. The CDR3 DNA is TGTGCCAGCAGTTACGGGCCTGGCTATGGCTACACCTTC. The chain employs TRBV6-2 or TRBV6-3 and TRBJ1-2; D not resolved. Germline V gene data show CDR1 as MNHEY and CDR2 as SVGEGT. With 2 bases removed from V and 4 bases from J, the gap between germline ends came to 8 bases. The CDR3 spans 13 residues.

This clone was seen a single time. The V call is TRBV18, the J call TRBJ1-1; D gene ambiguous. The CDR3 is 15 amino acids. Germline loops: CDR1 KGHSH, CDR2 LQKENI. V was clipped by 0 bases and J by 2 bases, with 10 bases between them. The CDR3 region has the DNA TGTGCCAGCTCACCACCGAAGGGAGTCAACACTGAAGCTTTCTTT. Translating gives CASSPPKGVNTEAFF.

The table lists this clone with a few counts. The J gene is TRBJ1-3, the V gene TRBV19; 7 bases align to TRBD1. Trimming at V came to 4 bases and at J to 1 base, leaving 7 bases not matched to a gene. The CDR3 length is 16 residues. Germline V gene lookup returns CDR1 LNHDA and CDR2 SQIVND (reference sequence). CDR3 region: CASSTHRTGSGNTIYF. In nucleotides, the CDR3 is TGTGCCAGTAGTACCCACCGGACAGGTTCTGGAAACACCATATATTTT.

The chain has TRBV7-9 and TRBJ1-1; D not certain. The germline V gene has CDR1 SEHNR and CDR2 FQNEAQ (reference sequence). Trimming stripped 3 bases from V and 2 bases from J, with 16 bases between. The CDR3 totals 16 residues. The CDR3 sequence is CASSFRPGIGNTEAFF. Here the CDR3 DNA reads TGTGCCAGCAGCTTCAGACCGGGAATTGGAAACACTGAAGCTTTCTTT.

The chain employs TRBV4-3 and TRBJ1-4; 8 bases agree with TRBD1. V dropped 4 bases and J dropped 2; count of bases not matched to a gene: 12. Germline V lookup: CDR1 LGHNA, CDR2 YSLEER. This CDR3 contains 18 residues. The CDR3 protein is CASSPYPKDRETNEKLFF. In nucleotides, the CDR3 is TGCGCCAGCAGCCCCTACCCCAAGGACAGGGAGACTAATGAAAAACTGTTTTTT.

The chain carries TRBV28 and TRBJ1-6; 8 nucleotides line up with TRBD1. Per germline, CDR1 MDHEN and CDR2 SYDVKM. This CDR3 comprises 15 residues. V was pared by 5 bases and J by 9 bases, with 9 bases of the junction left unmatched. This chain's CDR3 is CASSPTGVGISPLHF. The CDR3, as DNA: TGTGCCAGCAGTCCGACAGGGGTTGGAATTTCACCCCTCCACTTT.

The CDR3 loop reads CASSYGQTYEQYV. The CDR3 DNA reads TGTGCCAGCAGTTACGGACAGACCTACGAGCAGTACGTC. The chain uses TRBV6-5 and TRBJ2-7, with TRBD1 as a possible D gene (6 bases). The CDR3 extends over 13 amino acids. CDR1 and CDR2 (germline): MNHEY, SVGAGI. The germline V and J ends were trimmed by 2 bases and 2 bases, with 7 bases remaining between them.

In DNA form, the CDR3 reads TGTGCCTGGAGTGTCCCTTCGACAGGGAAAGGGTATGGCTACACCTTC. Protein: CAWSVPSTGKGYGYTF. The V and J genes are TRBV30 and TRBJ1-2, with 7 positions matching TRBD1. The CDR3 runs to 16 residues. J was trimmed by 5 bases and V by 0 bases; bases with no gene match: 12. Germline V gene lookup returns CDR1 GTSNPN and CDR2 SVGIG (reference sequence). Looking up the rest from reference TRBV30 and TRBJ1-2 gives the full variable domain: SQTIHQWPATLVQPVGSPLSLECTVEGTSNPNLYWYRQAAGRGLQLLFYSVGIGQISSEVPQNLSASRPQDRQFILSSKKLLLSDSGFYLCAWSVPSTGKGYGYTFGSGTRLTVV.